Listed below are T cell receptor beta chains from one sample, sequenced in a study of blood T cell repertoires in COVID-19. The method was immunoSEQ multiplex PCR; TCRdb's version includes in-frame clones alone and lacks a portion of them. The table shows more than 200,000 clones, with more than 85% occurring only once. Sequenced material: PBMCs or T cells enriched from blood (not recorded which). Every receptor here comes from a young woman who had recovered from COVID-19. Both conserved end residues are part of each CDR3. A D gene is named only where the DNA matches it firmly. Some rows mark clone size as missing; the rest say once, few, many or name a class of expanded clone.

V: TRBV28; J: TRBJ2-7; size: .; D: TRBD1; CDR3: CASSILILGTAMDEQYF; DNA: TGTGCCAGCAGTATTTTAATTTTAGGGACAGCGATGGACGAGCAGTACTTC
V: TRBV4-2; J: TRBJ2-3; size: few; D: TRBD2; CDR3: CASSALGTSGRNTQYF; DNA: TGTGCCAGCAGCGCTCTTGGGACTAGCGGGAGAAATACGCAGTATTTT
V: TRBV2; J: TRBJ1-4; size: .; D: TRBD1; CDR3: CASSMGQEALKLFF; DNA: TGTGCCAGCAGTATGGGACAGGAGGCTTTAAAACTGTTTTTT
V: TRBV5-1; J: TRBJ1-2; size: .; D: TRBD1; CDR3: CASSLGGQESNYGYTF; DNA: TGCGCCAGCAGCTTGGGAGGACAGGAGAGCAACTATGGCTACACCTTC
V: TRBV30; J: TRBJ2-7; size: few; D: .; CDR3: CAWTRTSLQHHEQYF; DNA: TGTGCCTGGACTAGAACCTCACTTCAGCACCACGAGCAGTACTTC
V: TRBV28; J: TRBJ1-4; size: .; D: .; CDR3: CASSSPTAATEKLFF; DNA: TGTGCCAGCAGTTCACCGACAGCCGCGACGGAAAAACTGTTTTTT
V: TRBV18; J: TRBJ2-1; size: .; D: TRBD2; CDR3: CASSTSGSYNEQFF; DNA: TGTGCCAGCTCAACTAGCGGGTCCTACAATGAGCAGTTCTTC
V: TRBV5-5; J: TRBJ1-5; size: .; D: .; CDR3: CASSLEPNQPQHF; DNA: TGTGCCAGCAGCTTGGAGCCTAATCAGCCCCAGCATTTT
V: TRBV7-2; J: TRBJ1-5; size: few; D: .; CDR3: CASSPSSGFNQPQHF; DNA: TGTGCCAGCAGCCCCAGTTCAGGGTTCAATCAGCCCCAGCATTTT
V: TRBV28; J: TRBJ1-5; size: .; D: TRBD1; CDR3: CASSSGGQPQHF; DNA: TGTGCCAGCTCATCAGGGGGTCAGCCCCAGCATTTT